This entry features one T cell receptor beta chain sequence. This clonotype was detected a few times. The clone's antigen remains unknown. Per-base quality was not reported, and no clone a single base away is much larger than it. From the germline V gene (reference sequence), CDR1 is DFQATT and CDR2 is SNEGSKA. V drops 3 bases and J drops 4 bases, leaving 22 bases in between. The CDR3, cysteine through phenylalanine, is 16 amino acids long. Only the CDR3 DNA stays, 48 bases, in frame from base 1. This sample was taken from a study of T-cell reconstitution after alpha-beta-depleted transplantation in children (dated by TCRdb to about 2016). Regarding the study in general: Using TCR repertoire profiling, the study followed T-cell immune reconstitution in a quantitative way in children after TCRalphabeta/CD19-depleted allogeneic hematopoietic cell transplantation. Broad study findings and their caveats: In some patients, high TCRbeta diversity at day 60 was attributed to recipient T cells and intrathymic progenitors that had survived conditioning. Over the following months the frequencies of hyperexpanded clones went down, and after one year T-cell counts and TCRbeta diversity were mostly credited to newly produced T cells. The apparently early recovery of alphabetaT-cell counts about two months after transplant reportedly depended on only several hundred rapidly expanded clones that came from non-depleted graft cells.

The sample's treatment or condition label is to be understood as: allogeneic hematopoietic cell transplantation with graft depleted of TCRalphabeta T cells and CD19 B cells. Transplant recipients were children who received TCRalphabeta/CD19-depleted allogeneic hematopoietic cell grafts. Library preparation employed PCR. Sequencing took place on an Illumina HiSeq 2500. To normalize quantification of the TCRbeta repertoire, the TCR libraries were built with molecular barcoding that relied on unique molecular identifiers. TCRdb reworked the public reads: Q25 trimming with fastp, MiXCR clone assembly, productive beta chains retained. Each CDR3 protein appears once, grouped with its most common genes and DNA. Recorded for this sample are approximately 630,000 distinct CDR3 sequences; roughly 13% of them occurred a single time. 0.79% of the sample comes from the top ten.

Recombination joined TRBV20-1 with TRBJ2-7; no D gene is confidently identified. Sequenced here: PBMCs, sampled before TCRalphabeta/CD19-depleted stem cell transplant. The source of this sequence is a girl aged 2-10 years with congenital amegakaryocytic thrombocytopenia, due to receive a stem cell transplant. The CDR3 region: CSASHYQPGPSYEQYF. The bases read TGCAGTGCTAGCCATTACCAACCCGGGCCTTCTTACGAGCAGTACTTC.